A single sample gave rise to the 23 T cell receptor beta chains below, sequenced in a study of blood T cell repertoires in COVID-19. Assay used: immunoSEQ multiplex PCR; TCRdb lists only in-frame clones, some missing. Here the sample spans approximately 440,000 clones, about nine tenths being singletons. The source material was PBMCs or T cells enriched from blood (not recorded which). Receptors were obtained from a woman aged 18-29 years who had recovered from COVID-19.

CDR3 in amino acids: CASSSGQGSYYGYTF. CDR3 sequence (DNA): TGTGCCAGCAGTTCGGGACAGGGAAGTTACTATGGCTACACCTTC. V and J are TRBV27 and TRBJ1-2; TRBD1 matches 9 bases. CDR3 length: 15 amino acids. Germline V CDR1 and CDR2: MNHEY, SMNVEV (reference sequence). V shed 4 bases, J shed 3 bases, and the junction held 6 bases outside the gene matches.

The V and J genes are TRBV5-1 and TRBJ2-3; tentatively, D is TRBD1 (6 bases). The V and J ends lost 4 bases and 0 bases respectively, with 9 bases between them. CDR1 and CDR2 from the germline V gene are SGHRS and YFSETQ. The CDR3 is made up of 14 amino acids. CDR3 sequence reads: CASSPDRSTDTQYF. CDR3 nucleotides: TGCGCCAGCAGCCCCGACAGGAGCACAGATACGCAGTATTTT.

V usage is TRBV5-5 and J usage is TRBJ1-6; D remains unclear. Germline V CDR1 and CDR2: SGHKS, YYEKEE (reference sequence). Trimming removed 1 base at V and 8 bases at J, with 13 bases between. This CDR3 has 15 residues. CDR3: CASSLMGLMDSPLHF. The CDR3 nucleotides read TGTGCCAGCAGCTTGATGGGCCTAATGGATTCACCCCTCCACTTT.

The chain is built from TRBV19 and TRBJ1-2; 10 bases map to TRBD1. CDR1 is LNHDA and CDR2 is SQIVND in the germline V gene (reference sequence). The trim removed 6 bases at V and 3 bases at J, leaving 19 bases unmatched. CDR3 length: 19 residues. CDR3 region: CASRSRLRDRGPNDYGYTF. CDR3 coding DNA: TGTGCCAGTAGGTCTAGGCTCCGGGACAGGGGCCCTAATGACTATGGCTACACCTTC.

The gene calls are TRBV12-5 and TRBJ2-7; D call uncertain. Germline V gives CDR1 LGHNT, CDR2 FRNRAP. This CDR3 has 13 residues. Trimming removed 2 bases at V and 0 bases at J, with 5 bases between. The CDR3 reads CASGLTVSYEQYF. CDR3 in DNA: TGTGCTAGTGGTTTGACAGTCTCCTACGAGCAGTACTTC.

The genes are TRBV7-9 and TRBJ1-2, with D unclear. The CDR3 covers 14 residues. Germline values: CDR1 SEHNR, CDR2 FQNEAQ (reference sequence). Trimming pared 7 bases from V and 4 bases from J, leaving 16 bases between. As DNA, the CDR3 is TGTGCCAGCACCCGAGGCGGATTAAGCTATGGCTACACCTTC. As protein: CASTRGGLSYGYTF. The full variable domain, completed using reference TRBV7-9 and TRBJ1-2, is DTGVSQNPRHKITKRGQNVTFRCDPISEHNRLYWYRQTLGQGPEFLTYFQNEAQLEKSRLLSDRFSAERPKGSFSTLEIQRTEQGDSAMYLCASTRGGLSYGYTFGSGTRLTVV.

The chain has TRBV30 and TRBJ1-2, with 8 nucleotides matching TRBD1. The CDR3 is 12 amino acids. After removal of 5 bases from V and 3 bases from J, the junction contained 2 bases not matched to a gene. The germline gives CDR1 GTSNPN, CDR2 SVGIG (reference sequence). The CDR3 DNA reads as TGTGCCTGGGGACAGGGTGACTATGGCTACACCTTC. The encoded protein is CAWGQGDYGYTF.

A few counts support this clone. The chain combines TRBV19 with TRBJ1-2, with TRBD1 identical over 8 bases. This CDR3 region has 12 residues. Trimming removed 5 bases from V and 8 bases from J; junction bases left unmatched: 4. Germline CDR1 is LNHDA and CDR2 is SQIVND (reference sequence). The CDR3 spells CASSPRTGGYTF. CDR3 sequence (DNA): TGTGCCAGTAGTCCCCGGACAGGGGGCTACACCTTC.

J is TRBJ2-7 and V is TRBV28; the D gene is possibly TRBD1 (8 bases). CDR1 MDHEN and CDR2 SYDVKM come from the germline V gene. The V and J ends lost 7 bases and 4 bases respectively, with 26 bases between them. This CDR3 is built from 17 residues. CDR3 protein: CASTGQVTGTTSYEQYF. CDR3 nucleotides: TGTGCCAGCACGGGACAGGTCACAGGGACTACGTCTTACGAGCAGTACTTC.

CDR3 region: CASSPFTAFTGTGNTEAFF. Written as DNA, the CDR3 is TGCGCCAGCAGTCCTTTCACGGCCTTTACCGGGACAGGGAACACTGAAGCTTTCTTT. This chain links TRBV23-1 with TRBJ1-1, with TRBD1 identical over 8 bases. TRBV23-1 is an open reading frame, and its role is uncertain. The CDR3 is 19 amino acids. The V segment lost 4 bases and the J segment 1 base; nucleotides outside the gene matches: 17.

The rearrangement joins TRBV12-3 or TRBV12-4 to TRBJ2-1, with D possibly being TRBD1 (5 bases). V was cut by 6 bases and J by 8 bases, with 14 bases left in between. The CDR3 loop spans 13 amino acids. The CDR3 DNA sequence: TGTGCCAGCAGGTTGACAGAAATGGATGAGCAGTTCTTC. It is translated as CASRLTEMDEQFF.

The J gene is TRBJ1-2, the V gene TRBV5-1; D is ambiguous. The CDR3 runs 15 residues. Trimming took off 0 bases at V and 5 bases at J, with 14 bases between the two ends. Germline CDR1 SGHRS, CDR2 YFSETQ. This CDR3 reads CASSLDGRRWYGYTF. The CDR3 DNA follows: TGCGCCAGCAGCTTGGACGGGAGGAGGTGGTATGGCTACACCTTC. Drawing the rest from reference TRBV5-1 and TRBJ1-2, the complete variable domain is KAGVTQTPRYLIKTRGQQVTLSCSPISGHRSVSWYQQTPGQGLQFLFEYFSETQRNKGNFPGRFSGRQFSNSRSEMNVSTLELGDSALYLCASSLDGRRWYGYTFGSGTRLTVV.

V and J are TRBV6-5 and TRBJ2-7; D is unresolved. In germline, CDR1 is MNHEY, CDR2 SVGAGI. The CDR3 extends over 13 amino acids. With 11 bases removed from V and 2 bases from J, the gap between germline ends came to 16 bases. CDR3 nucleotides: TGTGCCTCCCGAGAGGCGGTTGCCTACGAGCAGTACTTC. This sequence encodes CASREAVAYEQYF.

The J gene is TRBJ1-1, the V gene TRBV9, with D maybe TRBD1 (5 bases). The V end was cut by 5 bases, the J end by 0 bases, with 8 bases between. Germline CDR1 is SGDLS and CDR2 is YYNGEE. This CDR3 contains 13 residues. The CDR3 DNA follows: TGTGCCAGCAGGGGGCCCATGAACACTGAAGCTTTCTTT. Translated, it gives CASRGPMNTEAFF.

The chain has TRBV7-8 and TRBJ1-2, with TRBD1 identical over 7 bases. The CDR3 spans 14 residues. Germline CDR1 SGHVS, CDR2 FQNEAQ. V shed 6 bases and J 8 bases; nucleotides not matched to a gene: 12. This CDR3 is CASRLARGRGGYTF. CDR3 nucleotides: TGTGCCAGCAGGCTAGCGAGGGGGCGCGGGGGCTACACCTTC.

The genes are TRBV29-1 and TRBJ2-7; possible D gene TRBD2, 6 bases. There are 14 residues in the CDR3. Trimming cost V 3 bases and J 4 bases, with 16 bases left between them. Germline V CDR1 and CDR2: SQVTM, ANQGSEA. CDR3 nucleotides: TGCAGCGTTGAGGAGGGCCCGCCTGGGTACGAGCAGTACTTC. It specifies CSVEEGPPGYEQYF.

The rearrangement uses TRBV24-1 and TRBJ2-7; 10 bases agree with TRBD1. CDR1 is KGHDR and CDR2 is SFDVKD in the germline V gene. Trimming at V came to 9 bases and at J to 3 bases, leaving 13 bases not matched to a gene. This CDR3 is 16 amino acids long. The CDR3 is CATRQGAEDLFYEQYF. The CDR3 DNA reads as TGTGCCACCCGACAGGGGGCCGAGGATTTATTCTACGAGCAGTACTTC.

Concerning this clone: The same CDR3 is also encoded by other DNA sequences in this sample. The chain carries TRBV7-8 and TRBJ2-2; TRBD2 might be the D (5 bases). The CDR3 spans 13 residues. CDR1 SGHVS and CDR2 FQNEAQ come from the germline V gene. Between the trimmed V and J ends, which lost 1 base and 5 bases, there was a span of 5 bases. For the CDR3, the DNA is TGTGCCAGCAGCTTAGGGAGGACCGGGGAGCTGTTTTTT. It translates to CASSLGRTGELFF.

In this sample, this clone turned up once. The rearrangement links TRBV18 to TRBJ1-3, with D maybe TRBD1 (5 bases). V lost 4 bases to trimming and J lost 0 bases, with 13 bases between them. CDR1 and CDR2 (germline): KGHSH, LQKENI. This CDR3 has 16 residues. CDR3 nucleotides: TGTGCCAGCTCACGATCGACAGAGAGCTCTGGAAACACCATATATTTT. It yields the protein CASSRSTESSGNTIYF.

The rearrangement links TRBV25-1 to TRBJ1-3, with D perhaps matching TRBD1 (5 bases). Germline CDR1 is MGHDK and CDR2 is SYGVNS. The CDR3 totals 15 residues. V was trimmed by 0 bases and J by 3 bases, leaving 9 bases between them. CDR3 nucleotide sequence: TGTGCCAGCAGTGAATACATGGGGCTTGGAAACACCATATATTTT. Translation gives CASSEYMGLGNTIYF.

V usage is TRBV4-2 and J usage is TRBJ2-7, with a tentative D call TRBD1 (5 bases). This CDR3 region has 15 residues. In germline, CDR1 is LGHNA, CDR2 YNFKEQ. V dropped 3 bases and J dropped 0 bases, with 12 bases sitting between them. This CDR3 reads CASSQDKFSSYEQYF. The CDR3 nucleotides are TGTGCCAGCAGCCAGGACAAGTTTAGCTCCTACGAGCAGTACTTC.

The rearrangement links TRBV4-1 to TRBJ1-2; TRBD1 matches 7 bases. Germline V CDR1 and CDR2: MGHRA, YSYEKL. CDR3 length: 15 residues. The J segment lost 4 bases and the V segment lost 2 bases, leaving 7 bases of the junction unmatched. In DNA form, the CDR3 reads TGCGCCAGCAGCCAACCCCTCGACAGGGTCTATGGCTACACCTTC. Protein product: CASSQPLDRVYGYTF.

The chain uses TRBV7-2 and TRBJ2-7; possibly TRBD1 for D (5 bases). V was trimmed by 2 bases and J by 3 bases, leaving 8 bases between them. The CDR3 length is 13 residues. Per the germline V gene, CDR1 is SGHTA and CDR2 is FQGNSA. The CDR3 loop reads CASSLQGYYEQYF. The CDR3 DNA reads as TGTGCCAGCAGCTTACAGGGTTACTACGAGCAGTACTTC.